These 25 T cell receptor beta chains share one sample of origin, sequenced in a study of regulatory T cells in long-lasting Graves disease. Sequencing libraries for TCR beta were prepared with iRepertoire HTBI primers and Arm-PCR of CDR3 regions. One entry per CDR3 protein, called by TCRdb with MiXCR from the multiplex PCR reads. The table has about 460,000 distinct CDR3 sequences, about 20% seen once. Time point in this sample: persistent/refractory GD, antithyroid drugs over 5 years with positive TRAb. PBMC RNA served as the TCR library source. The source material was peripheral blood mononuclear cells (PBMCs), sampled when the disease was refractory, from a patient treated with antithyroid drugs. The receptors originated from a female donor with Graves disease.

This clonotype was observed at least ten times. The rearrangement joins TRBV20-1 to TRBJ2-5; 7 bases agree with TRBD2. The ends lost 4 bases at V and 2 bases at J; junction bases unmatched: 10. CDR3 length: 15 residues. Germline assignment: CDR1 DFQATT and CDR2 SNEGSKA (reference sequence). The CDR3 DNA follows: TGCAGTGCTATTAGAGGAGGGACTAAGCAAGAGACCCAGTACTTC. This gives the protein CSAIRGGTKQETQYF.

Only a few counts were recorded for this clonotype. This chain links TRBV20-1 with TRBJ2-7, with a tentative D call TRBD1 (5 bases). This CDR3 is built from 15 residues. V was trimmed by 2 bases and J by 6 bases, leaving 20 bases between them. Germline-derived CDR1 and CDR2 are DFQATT and SNEGSKA (reference sequence). The CDR3 bases are TGCAGTGCTAGACCCCAGAGACAGCCTCCTTTCGAGCAGTACTTC. The encoded protein is CSARPQRQPPFEQYF.

The chain employs TRBV19 and TRBJ1-2, with D possibly being TRBD1 (5 bases). The ends were cut back, 5 bases at V and 3 bases at J, with 19 bases in the middle. This CDR3 region has 16 residues. CDR1 and CDR2 from the germline V gene are LNHDA and SQIVND (reference sequence). CDR3 loop: CASSVRRGIVDYGYTF. For the CDR3, the DNA is TGTGCCAGTAGTGTCCGCCGGGGGATCGTGGACTATGGCTACACCTTC.

The chain joins TRBV9 to TRBJ1-1; D is undetermined. There are 14 residues in the CDR3. Trimming removed 6 bases from V and 2 bases from J, with 14 bases in between. Germline values: CDR1 SGDLS, CDR2 YYNGEE. CDR3 residues: CASTPGALNTEAFF. The CDR3 nucleotides read TGTGCCAGCACCCCGGGAGCCCTAAACACTGAAGCTTTCTTT.

With respect to this clonotype: No conserved phenylalanine or tryptophan ends this CDR3, so it is likely a read error. This chain uses TRBV6-5 with TRBJ2-2; unclear D gene. Per the germline V gene, CDR1 is MNHEY and CDR2 is SVGAGI. Trimming pared 0 bases from V and 5 bases from J, leaving 7 bases between. This CDR3 has 14 residues. In DNA, the CDR3 is TGTGCCAGCAGTTACTCCCCCCAGACCGGGGAGCTGTTTTCT. This translates into CASSYSPQTGELFS.

The rearrangement links TRBV30 to TRBJ1-2; 8 nucleotides line up with TRBD1. The V segment lost 2 bases and the J segment 5 bases; nucleotides outside the gene matches: 13. Germline V gene data show CDR1 as GTSNPN and CDR2 as SVGIG (reference sequence). CDR3 length equals 16 residues. CDR3 sequence (DNA): TGTGCCTGGAGTAAAACCCAGGCAGGGGGCTATTATGGCTACACCTTC. It specifies CAWSKTQAGGYYGYTF.

The chain couples TRBV6-2 or TRBV6-3 to TRBJ2-5; D may be TRBD1 (6 bases). The germline gives CDR1 MNHEY, CDR2 SVGEGT. The V gene lost 4 bases and the J gene lost 4 bases, with 13 bases spanning the gap. The CDR3 covers 14 residues. CDR3 residues: CASSFKQGRETQYF. DNA of the CDR3: TGTGCCAGCAGTTTCAAACAGGGTAGAGAGACCCAGTACTTC.

There are many counts of this clonotype. The chain employs TRBV9 and TRBJ1-2; maybe TRBD1 (5 bases). Trimming took off 3 bases at V and 7 bases at J, with 19 bases between the two ends. The CDR3 runs to 15 residues. Germline assignment: CDR1 SGDLS and CDR2 YYNGEE. CDR3 region: CASSGRSEGPSGYTF. CDR3 coding DNA: TGTGCCAGCAGCGGTAGGAGTGAGGGACCAAGTGGCTACACCTTC.

This clonotype was counted at least ten times. V is TRBV2 and J is TRBJ1-4, with 7 bases fitting TRBD1. The germline gives CDR1 SNHLY, CDR2 FYNNEI. The V and J ends lost 2 bases and 5 bases, in that order; junction bases with no gene match: 8. There are 16 residues in the CDR3. CDR3 loop: CASSESPGQSNEKLFF. The DNA for the CDR3 is TGTGCCAGCAGTGAATCACCGGGACAGTCAAATGAAAAACTGTTTTTT.

This clonotype showed up just once. This sequence joins TRBV11-3 and TRBJ1-1; unclear D gene. The germline V gene has CDR1 SGHNT and CDR2 YENEEA. The ends were cut back, 3 bases at V and 7 bases at J, with 12 bases in the middle. CDR3 size: 13 residues. This CDR3 is CASSFVIGDEAFF. CDR3 in DNA: TGTGCCAGCAGCTTTGTAATTGGTGATGAAGCTTTCTTT.

This clonotype was found many times. This chain joins TRBV6-1 and TRBJ1-2; 8 bases are shared with TRBD1. J lost 7 bases, V lost 5 bases, and 12 bases had no gene match. Germline V lookup: CDR1 MNHNS, CDR2 SASEGT. The CDR3 sequence is 15 residues long. Here the CDR3 reads CASSTSDRAGGGYTF. CDR3 DNA: TGTGCCAGCAGTACCTCGGACAGGGCAGGTGGTGGCTACACCTTC.

This clonotype was counted at least ten times. The chain employs TRBV2 and TRBJ2-7; the D gene is possibly TRBD1 (6 bases). The V end lost 7 bases, the J end lost 4 bases, and 11 bases lay between the germline ends. Per the germline V gene, CDR1 is SNHLY and CDR2 is FYNNEI. The CDR3 sequence is 12 residues long. The CDR3 reads CASKAGAYEQYF. The CDR3 bases are TGTGCCAGCAAGGCAGGGGCATACGAGCAGTACTTC.

This clonotype was detected a few times. V and J are TRBV9 and TRBJ2-2; TRBD2 aligns across 8 bases. This CDR3 is built from 16 residues. Germline V gene data show CDR1 as SGDLS and CDR2 as YYNGEE. V gave up 3 bases and J gave up 1 base; unmatched junction bases: 5. CDR3 residues: CASSAPSGGNTGELFF. Written as DNA, the CDR3 is TGTGCCAGCAGCGCTCCCAGCGGGGGGAACACCGGGGAGCTGTTTTTT.

This clonotype was seen repeatedly, ten times or more. The V and J genes are TRBV29-1 and TRBJ2-5; D perhaps matches TRBD1 (8 bases). The CDR3 is 13 residues long. The germline CDR1 and CDR2 sequences are SQVTM and ANQGSEA. Trimming cost V 8 bases and J 9 bases, with 22 bases left between them. The CDR3 sequence is CSHSDSTGGAQYF. As DNA, the CDR3 is TGCAGCCACTCGGACTCAACAGGGGGGGCCCAGTACTTC.

V and J are TRBV5-1 and TRBJ1-6; D is undetermined. Germline CDR1 is SGHRS and CDR2 is YFSETQ. This CDR3 region has 14 residues. The germline V and J ends were trimmed by 1 base and 7 bases, with 9 bases remaining between them. The CDR3 loop is CASSLRPENSPLHF. The DNA of the CDR3 is TGCGCCAGCAGCTTGAGGCCAGAAAATTCACCCCTCCACTTT.

The chain employs TRBV20-1 and TRBJ1-1, with TRBD1 identical over 8 bases. CDR3 length: 13 amino acids. The junction had 11 bases not matched to a gene; V was cut back by 6 bases and J by 8 bases. Germline V gives CDR1 DFQATT, CDR2 SNEGSKA (reference sequence). The CDR3 coding sequence is TGCAGTGCCGGACAGGGAAGGCCAAGCGAAGCTTTCTTT. Residues: CSAGQGRPSEAFF.

With respect to this clonotype: A much more abundant neighbour one base away suggests this may be a read error. The chain couples TRBV6-1 to TRBJ1-5, with D unresolved. The V and J ends lost 10 bases and 1 base respectively, with 14 bases between them. The CDR3 covers 14 residues. The germline gives CDR1 MNHNS, CDR2 SASEGT. Here the CDR3 reads CATSPMGSNQPQHF. The CDR3 DNA is TGTGCCACGAGTCCAATGGGGAGCAATCAGCCCCAGCATTTT.

The CDR3 DNA reads TGTGCCTGGAGCCTGAATGGGAGGGAAGAGACCCAGTACTTC. Amino acids: CAWSLNGREETQYF. The chain uses TRBV30 and TRBJ2-5; TRBD2 matches 7 bases. Germline V CDR1 and CDR2: GTSNPN, SVGIG (reference sequence). V was clipped by 3 bases and J by 3 bases; unmatched bases: 7. This CDR3 is 14 amino acids long.

The chain combines TRBV6-5 with TRBJ1-1; 9 nucleotides line up with TRBD1. With 4 bases clipped from V and 5 bases from J, the junction kept 5 bases outside the gene matches. This CDR3 region has 14 residues. Germline V CDR1 and CDR2: MNHEY, SVGAGI. CDR3 sequence: CASSFPQGATEAFF. The CDR3 DNA reads TGTGCCAGCAGTTTCCCACAGGGGGCAACTGAAGCTTTCTTT.

The chain joins TRBV7-2 to TRBJ1-1; 11 bases are shared with TRBD1. The CDR3 consists of 16 residues. Germline values: CDR1 SGHTA, CDR2 FQGNSA. Unmatched junction bases numbered 10, after V lost 5 bases and J lost 5 bases. CDR3: CASSPGTGGGRTEAFF. The CDR3 region has the DNA TGTGCCAGCAGCCCCGGGACAGGGGGGGGGAGGACTGAAGCTTTCTTT.

This clonotype was counted many times. The genes are TRBV28 and TRBJ1-2; no clear D gene. Germline assignment: CDR1 MDHEN and CDR2 SYDVKM. The CDR3 extends over 12 amino acids. Deletions cut 2 bases from V and 5 bases from J, with 6 bases between. Written as DNA, the CDR3 is TGTGCCAGCAGTTTACCGGGGTATGGCTACACCTTC. Translation: CASSLPGYGYTF.

This clonotype was detected ten times or more. This chain joins TRBV3-1 and TRBJ1-4; D is ambiguous. Germline CDR1 and CDR2: LGHDT and YNNKEL (reference sequence). The CDR3 is made up of 14 amino acids. The V gene lost 2 bases and the J gene lost 8 bases, with 12 bases spanning the gap. In DNA form, the CDR3 reads TGTGCCAGCAGCCAAATATCAGGAGCAGAAAAACTGTTTTTT. It is translated as CASSQISGAEKLFF.

This chain links TRBV28 with TRBJ2-3; the D is unclear. Germline CDR1 and CDR2: MDHEN and SYDVKM. The CDR3 sequence is 14 residues long. Trimming took off 6 bases at V and 4 bases at J, with 14 bases between the two ends. CDR3 sequence reads: CASRGSEGPDTQYF. CDR3 bases: TGTGCCAGCAGGGGGTCCGAAGGCCCAGATACGCAGTATTTT.

This clonotype occurred many times. The chain is built from TRBV28 and TRBJ1-4, with a possible D match to TRBD1 (6 bases). CDR1 and CDR2 (germline): MDHEN, SYDVKM. V was shortened by 5 bases and J by 7 bases, with 17 bases between the two germline ends. The CDR3 is made up of 15 amino acids. CDR3 region: CASSPYRARGEKLFF. In DNA, the CDR3 is TGTGCCAGCAGTCCATACAGGGCCAGAGGTGAAAAACTGTTTTTT.

In its sample, this clonotype was seen many times. The rearrangement uses TRBV2 and TRBJ2-7, with D maybe TRBD1 (6 bases). The CDR3 totals 13 residues. The V gene's germline CDR1 is SNHLY and CDR2 FYNNEI. V was cut by 5 bases and J by 6 bases, with 14 bases left in between. CDR3 region: CASSPTGIGEQYF. The CDR3, as DNA: TGTGCCAGCAGTCCCACAGGGATCGGCGAGCAGTACTTC.